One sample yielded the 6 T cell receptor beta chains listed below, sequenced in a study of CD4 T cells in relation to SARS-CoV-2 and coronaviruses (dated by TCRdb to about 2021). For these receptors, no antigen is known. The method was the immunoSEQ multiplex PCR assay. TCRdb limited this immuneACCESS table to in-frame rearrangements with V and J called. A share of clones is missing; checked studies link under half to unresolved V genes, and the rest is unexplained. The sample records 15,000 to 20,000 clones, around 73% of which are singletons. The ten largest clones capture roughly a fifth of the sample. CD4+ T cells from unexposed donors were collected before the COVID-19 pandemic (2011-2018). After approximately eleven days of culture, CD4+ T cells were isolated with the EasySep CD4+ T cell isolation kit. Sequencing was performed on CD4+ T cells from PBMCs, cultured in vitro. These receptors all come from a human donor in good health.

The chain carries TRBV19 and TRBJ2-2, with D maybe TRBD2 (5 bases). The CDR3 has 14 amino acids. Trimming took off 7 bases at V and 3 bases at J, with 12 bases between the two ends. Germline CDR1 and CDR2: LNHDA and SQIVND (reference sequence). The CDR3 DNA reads TGTGCCAGTATAGGGCTAGCTCACACCGGGGAGCTGTTTTTT. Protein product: CASIGLAHTGELFF.

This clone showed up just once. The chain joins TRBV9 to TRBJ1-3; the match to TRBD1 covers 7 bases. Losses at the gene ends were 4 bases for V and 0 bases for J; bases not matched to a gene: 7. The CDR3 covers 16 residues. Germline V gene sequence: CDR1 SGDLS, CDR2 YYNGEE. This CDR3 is CASSTHWDSSGNTIYF. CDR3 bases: TGTGCCAGCAGCACCCACTGGGACAGCTCTGGAAACACCATATATTTT.

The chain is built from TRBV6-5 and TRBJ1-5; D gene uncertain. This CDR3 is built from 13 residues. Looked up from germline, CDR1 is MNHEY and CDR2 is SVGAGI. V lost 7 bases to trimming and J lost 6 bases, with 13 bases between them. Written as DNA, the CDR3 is TGTGCCAGCACCATCCTCCGGGGTCAGCCCCAGCATTTT. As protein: CASTILRGQPQHF.

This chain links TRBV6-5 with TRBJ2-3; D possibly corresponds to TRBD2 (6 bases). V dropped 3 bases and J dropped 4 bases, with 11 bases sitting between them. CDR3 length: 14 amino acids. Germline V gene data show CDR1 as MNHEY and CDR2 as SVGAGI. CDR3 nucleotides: TGTGCCAGCAGTTATAGACTAGTTTCAGATACGCAGTATTTT. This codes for CASSYRLVSDTQYF.

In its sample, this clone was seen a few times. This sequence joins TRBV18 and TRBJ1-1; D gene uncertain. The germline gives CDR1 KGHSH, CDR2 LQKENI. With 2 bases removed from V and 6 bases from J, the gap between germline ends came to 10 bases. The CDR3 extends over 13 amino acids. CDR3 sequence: CASSPDDGSEAFF. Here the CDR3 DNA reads TGTGCCAGCTCACCAGACGACGGATCTGAAGCTTTCTTT.

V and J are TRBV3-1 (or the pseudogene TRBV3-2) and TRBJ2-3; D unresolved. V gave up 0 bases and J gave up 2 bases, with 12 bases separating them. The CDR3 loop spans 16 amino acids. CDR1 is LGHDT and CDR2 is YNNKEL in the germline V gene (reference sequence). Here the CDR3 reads CASSQDLTPFTDTQYF. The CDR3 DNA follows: TGTGCCAGCAGCCAAGATCTAACTCCCTTCACAGATACGCAGTATTTT.